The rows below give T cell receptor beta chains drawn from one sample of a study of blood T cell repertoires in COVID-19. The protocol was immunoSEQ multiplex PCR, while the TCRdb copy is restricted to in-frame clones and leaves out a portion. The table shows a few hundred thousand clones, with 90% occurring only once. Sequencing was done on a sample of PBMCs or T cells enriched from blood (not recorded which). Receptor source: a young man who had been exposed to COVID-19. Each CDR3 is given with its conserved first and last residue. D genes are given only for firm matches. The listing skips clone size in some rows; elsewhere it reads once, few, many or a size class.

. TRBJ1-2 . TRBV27 TGTGCCAGCATCCCCGACGGGACACGGGCTAACTATGGCTACACCTTC CASIPDGTRANYGYTF
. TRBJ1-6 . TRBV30 TGTGCCTGGAGTGTACTATTTCAGGGGCGAGGCTCCTATAATTCACCCCTCCACTTT CAWSVLFQGRGSYNSPLHF
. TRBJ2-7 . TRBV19 TGTGCCAGTAGTAGCGCCGGGACTTCGGTCGACGAGCAGTACTTC CASSSAGTSVDEQYF
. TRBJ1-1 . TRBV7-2 TGTGCCAGCAGCCCGTCAGGGAGGTGGACCACTGAAGCTTTCTTT CASSPSGRWTTEAFF
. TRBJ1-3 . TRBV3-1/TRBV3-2 TGTGCCAGCAGCCAAGTATTTGGAAACACCATATATTTT CASSQVFGNTIYF
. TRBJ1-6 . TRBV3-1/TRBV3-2 TGTGCCAGCAGCCCCGAATGGGGGCTCGGTAATTCACCCCTCCACTTT CASSPEWGLGNSPLHF
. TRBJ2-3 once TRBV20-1 TGCAGTGCTAGTTCAGGGGACCTTGCGGATACGCAGTATTTT CSASSGDLADTQYF
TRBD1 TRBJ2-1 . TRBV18 TGTGCCAGCTCACCGACCGGGACAGCCGGCAATGAGCAGTTCTTC CASSPTGTAGNEQFF
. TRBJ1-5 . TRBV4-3 TGCGCCAGCAGCAAAGGGGGGTGGGGAGGGAAACAGCCCCAGCATTTT CASSKGGWGGKQPQHF
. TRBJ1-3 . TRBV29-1 TGCAGCGCCCGGGAGTTAGGTGACACCATATATTTT CSARELGDTIYF
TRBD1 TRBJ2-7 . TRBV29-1 TGCAGCGTCACCCGGACAGGGGCCTACGAGCAGTACTTC CSVTRTGAYEQYF
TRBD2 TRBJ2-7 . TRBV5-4 TGTGCCAGCAGCTTGCAGCGGGGGGTCCGGGACTACGAGCAGTACTTC CASSLQRGVRDYEQYF
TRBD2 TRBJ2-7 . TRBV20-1 TGCAGTGCTAGTGAGGGAGGGTTTTTCTACGAGCAGTACTTC CSASEGGFFYEQYF
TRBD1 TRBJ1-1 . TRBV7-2 TGTGCCAGCAGCTTTCGATCCCGACAGGGGAGTGCTTTCTTT CASSFRSRQGSAFF
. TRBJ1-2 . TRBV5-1 TGCGCCAGCAGCTTGTTCGGCGCGGTGTATGGCTACACCTTC CASSLFGAVYGYTF
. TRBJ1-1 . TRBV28 TGTGCCAGCAGTTTATCCCCCTTGAGGAAAATGAACACTGAAGCTTTCTTT CASSLSPLRKMNTEAFF
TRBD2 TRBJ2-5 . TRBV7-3 TGTGCCAGCAGTTCCCTCATAGCGGGGGGACAAGAGACCCAGTACTTC CASSSLIAGGQETQYF
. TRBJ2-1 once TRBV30 TGTGCCTGGAGTGTACCCGGGAATGAGCAGTTCTTC CAWSVPGNEQFF
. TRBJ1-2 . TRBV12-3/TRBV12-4 TGTGCCAGCAGTCAACAGGGATTAAATGGCTACACCTTC CASSQQGLNGYTF
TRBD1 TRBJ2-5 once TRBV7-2 TGTGCCAGCAGCTTAACTCCGCAGGGGGCCCAGTACTTC CASSLTPQGAQYF
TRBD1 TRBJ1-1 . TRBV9 TGTGCCAGCAGCGTAGTAGGGGGCGACACTGAAGCTTTCTTT CASSVVGGDTEAFF
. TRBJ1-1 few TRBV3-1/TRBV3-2 TGTGCCAGCAGCCCCGGGATGAACACTGAAGCTTTCTTT CASSPGMNTEAFF
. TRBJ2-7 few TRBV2 TGTGCCAGCAGGTCTCTACAGAGGGAGCTAGGCGAGCAGTACTTC CASRSLQRELGEQYF
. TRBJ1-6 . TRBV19 TGTGCCAGTAGCCCCCAAGGGGGGGCAAATTCACCCCTCCACTTT CASSPQGGANSPLHF
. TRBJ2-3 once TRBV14 TGTGCCAGCAGCCCGGCGGGGGATACGCAGTATTTT CASSPAGDTQYF
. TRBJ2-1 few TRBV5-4 TGTGCCAGCGCCTTGGGTGGGAGCTCCTACAATGAGCAGTTCTTC CASALGGSSYNEQFF
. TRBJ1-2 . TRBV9 TGTGCCAGCAGCGTAGAGCCTGCTTCTACTAATGGCTACACCTTC CASSVEPASTNGYTF
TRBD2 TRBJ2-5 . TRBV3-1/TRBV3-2 TGTGCCAGCAGCCTTAGCGGGGGCGCGACCCAGTACTTC CASSLSGGATQYF
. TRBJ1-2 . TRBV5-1 TGCGCCAGCAGCTTGGACATTACAGGAAGCTATGGCTACACCTTC CASSLDITGSYGYTF
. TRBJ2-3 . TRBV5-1 TGCGCCAGCAGCTCCCAGGATACGCAGTATTTT CASSSQDTQYF
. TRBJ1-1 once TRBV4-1 TGCGCCAGCAGCCAAGTGGGCAAATTAACTGAAGCTTTCTTT CASSQVGKLTEAFF
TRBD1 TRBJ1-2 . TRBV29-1 TGCAGCGTTGAAGGGACAGGTGGAGATGGCTACACCTTC CSVEGTGGDGYTF
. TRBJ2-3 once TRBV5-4 TGTGCCAGCAGCTTAGAGCTAGCTTCAGATACGCAGTATTTT CASSLELASDTQYF
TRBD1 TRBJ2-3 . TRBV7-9 TGTGCCAGCAGCTTAAAACAGGGGTTGGATACGCAGTATTTT CASSLKQGLDTQYF
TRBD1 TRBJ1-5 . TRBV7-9 TGTGCCAGCAGCCGCAGTCCCGGGACAGGGATCGGTCAGCCCCAGCATTTT CASSRSPGTGIGQPQHF
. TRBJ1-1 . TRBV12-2 TGTGCAAGTCGCTTAGCGCCTAGGACAGGGGGGGACACTGAAGCTTTCTTT CASRLAPRTGGDTEAFF
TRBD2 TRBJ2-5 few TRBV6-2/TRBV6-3 TGTGCCAGCAGTTACCTTAGCGGGGGGTCCCCAGAGACCCAGTACTTC CASSYLSGGSPETQYF
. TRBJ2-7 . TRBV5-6 TGTGCCAGCAGCTTGGGCGGGTACGAGCAGTACTTC CASSLGGYEQYF
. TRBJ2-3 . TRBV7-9 TGTGCCAGCAGCTTAATTGCCACTAAGAGCACAGATACGCAGTATTTT CASSLIATKSTDTQYF
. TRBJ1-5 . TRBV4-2 TGTGCCAGCAGCCAAGAAGTCGGAAGGCAGGGCCATCAGCCCCAGCATTTT CASSQEVGRQGHQPQHF
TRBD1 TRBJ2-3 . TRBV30 TGTGCCTGGAGTTTACAGGGGGGCACAGATACGCAGTATTTT CAWSLQGGTDTQYF
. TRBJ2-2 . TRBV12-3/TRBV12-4 TGTGCTACGGGACTGCTGAACACCGGGGAGCTGTTTTTT CATGLLNTGELFF
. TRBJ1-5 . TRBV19 TGTGCCAGTAGTATAGCCTCAGGCGGGCATCAGCCCCAGCATTTT CASSIASGGHQPQHF
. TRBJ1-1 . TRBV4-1 TGCGCCAGCAGCCAAGAAGCCAGGGGATTTGAAGCTTTCTTT CASSQEARGFEAFF
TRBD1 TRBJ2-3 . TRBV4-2 TGTGCCAGCAGCCCCTTCGTGGGACAGGGGATGTATACGCAGTATTTT CASSPFVGQGMYTQYF
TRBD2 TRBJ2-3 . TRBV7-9 TGTGCCAGCAGCTTACGGACTAGCGGGGAGCGGACAGATACGCAGTATTTT CASSLRTSGERTDTQYF
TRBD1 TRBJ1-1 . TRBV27 TGTGCCAGCAGTATACAGGGGAGTGGCACTGAAGCTTTCTTT CASSIQGSGTEAFF
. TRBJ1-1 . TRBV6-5 TGTGCCAGCAGTTACAGGGTAGGAGGAACTGAAGCTTTCTTT CASSYRVGGTEAFF
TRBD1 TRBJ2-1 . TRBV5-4 TGTGCCAGCACGGGGACAGGGAGAGCGAATGAGCAGTTCTTC CASTGTGRANEQFF
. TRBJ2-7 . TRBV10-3 TGTGCCATAAATCCAGGGGTCCCTGACGAGCAGTACTTC CAINPGVPDEQYF
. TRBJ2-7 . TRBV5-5 TGTGCCAGCAGCTTGGCCGGGACAATATCCTACGAGCAGTACTTC CASSLAGTISYEQYF
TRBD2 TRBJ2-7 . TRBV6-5 TGTGCCAGCAGTTCGCGGGGGTACGAGCAGTACTTC CASSSRGYEQYF
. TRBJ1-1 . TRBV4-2 TGTGCCAGCAGCCCCAGAGGGTGGACGGCCCTGAGGGCTTTCTTT CASSPRGWTALRAFF
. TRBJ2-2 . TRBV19 TGTGCCAGTAGTATGACAGGGAACACCGGGGAGCTGTTTTTT CASSMTGNTGELFF